These T cell receptor beta chains were read from a single sample in a study of neurological immune-mediated disorders. TCRdb ran MiXCR on the 5' RACE reads and lists one entry per CDR3 protein. The sample carries 84,000 or so distinct CDR3 sequences, around 13% recorded once. Sample: PBMCs. Receptor source: a female donor with HTLV-1-associated myelopathy (HAM/TSP). CDR3s include the opening cysteine and the closing phenylalanine or tryptophan. The order of the fields is clone size, V gene, D gene, J gene, CDR3 DNA, CDR3 protein. The D gene is left open where the match is weak. For some rows the clone size is stated as once, few or many, or as a class when expanded; others skip it.

>many|TRBV5-1|TRBD1|TRBJ2-1
TGCGCCAGCAGCTCTACCGGGACAGGGGCTCATGAGCAGTTCTTC
CASSSTGTGAHEQFF
>.|TRBV7-9|.|TRBJ2-3
TGTGCCAGCAGCAGGACAGAAGATACGCAGTATTTT
CASSRTEDTQYF
>many|TRBV6-5|.|TRBJ1-2
TGTGCCAGCAGTTACTCGAGGTCGCGGGAGGTGGATGGCTACACCTTC
CASSYSRSREVDGYTF
>many|TRBV18|.|TRBJ2-7
TGTGCCAGCTCACCACGGGAGACCGCGGTAACCTACGAGCAGTACTTC
CASSPRETAVTYEQYF
>many|TRBV10-3|.|TRBJ2-1
TGTGCCATCAGTGAGCATAACGGGAGCAACAATGAGCAGTTCTTC
CAISEHNGSNNEQFF
>many|TRBV20-1|TRBD2|TRBJ2-3
TGCAGTGCTCCCGGCGGGGGTGGGACAGATACGCAGTATTTT
CSAPGGGGTDTQYF
>.|TRBV3-1|.|TRBJ1-6
TGTGCCAGCAGCCAAGGTTTCACCGGATCACCCCCCCACTTT
CASSQGFTGSPPHF
>few|TRBV2|.|TRBJ2-7
TGTGCCAGCAGAGGCTCCTACGAGCAGTACTTC
CASRGSYEQYF
>many|TRBV11-2|.|TRBJ2-3
TGTGCCAGCAGCTTAAGGCTAGTCACAGATACGCAGTATTTT
CASSLRLVTDTQYF
>many|TRBV18|TRBD1|TRBJ2-7
TGTGCCAGCTCACCGGGACAGACATATTACGAGCAGTACTTC
CASSPGQTYYEQYF
>many|TRBV25-1|TRBD1|TRBJ2-7
TGTGCCAGCAGTAGACAGGGGAGCTCCTACGAGCAGTACTTC
CASSRQGSSYEQYF
>many|TRBV27|.|TRBJ1-2
TGTGCCAGCAGTTTAGAGGGGGGCTTTGGCTACACCTTC
CASSLEGGFGYTF
>many|TRBV20-1|.|TRBJ2-7
TGCAGTGCTAGTGGTTTAGTGGGGTTACAGTCCTACGAGCAGTACTTC
CSASGLVGLQSYEQYF
>many|TRBV5-1|TRBD1|TRBJ1-2
TGCGCCAGCAGCTTGGCGGACAGGACAAACTATGGCTACACCTTC
CASSLADRTNYGYTF
>many|TRBV5-1|TRBD1|TRBJ2-2
TGCGCCAGCAGCGAGGGACAGGGGGCCGGGGAGCTGTTTTTT
CASSEGQGAGELFF
>many|TRBV28|.|TRBJ2-7
TGTGCCAGCAGTTTAACTCGGACACAACTTTACGAGCAGTACTTC
CASSLTRTQLYEQYF
>.|TRBV20-1|.|TRBJ1-2
TGCAGTGCTAGCGGCGGGGGCGCGGTTGGCTACACCTTC
CSASGGGAVGYTF
>many|TRBV20-1|TRBD1|TRBJ1-5
TGCAGTGCCGACGGACAGGGGGGTCAGCCCCAGCATTTT
CSADGQGGQPQHF
>many|TRBV20-1|TRBD2|TRBJ2-5
TGCAGTGCTAGAGAGGGCGGCGGGGGGGCGTCCCAAGAGACCCAGTACTTC
CSAREGGGGASQETQYF
>many|TRBV7-9|.|TRBJ1-1
TGTGCCAGCAGCTTACCGGGGGCAACTGAAGCTTTCTTT
CASSLPGATEAFF
>.|TRBV20-1|.|TRBJ1-1
TGCAGTGCTAAAAGGGGGGGCCTAGACACTGAAGCTTTCTTT
CSAKRGGLDTEAFF
>many|TRBV7-3|TRBD1|TRBJ1-3
TGTGCCAGCAGCTTAACAGGGGGCGGCTCGGGAAACACCATATATTTT
CASSLTGGGSGNTIYF